This T cell receptor beta chain was found in a study of cytotoxic CD8 clonotypes in ibrutinib-treated CLL. The wider study: After a median roughly 12 months on treatment (6 to 36), response samples were drawn. Study-level findings and limits: Under treatment, the uncommon public clonotypes either contracted or remained stable. Patients had baseline clonality above age-matched healthy donors, and this clonality moved with circulating CD8+ T-cell counts. Whereas clonality rose at ibrutinib response, it declined toward baseline at progression.

The protocol was immunoSEQ multiplex PCR, while the TCRdb copy is restricted to in-frame clones and leaves out a portion. The data contain approximately 40,000 clones, roughly three quarters of them singletons. About this clone itself: The target antigen is unknown.

CDR1 and CDR2 from the germline V gene are SGHRS and YFSETQ. V shed 4 bases, J shed 4 bases, and the junction held 7 bases outside the gene matches. The CDR3 sequence is 15 residues long. The sequence was obtained from a human donor with chronic lymphocytic leukemia. V usage is TRBV5-1 and J usage is TRBJ2-2, with 7 bases matching TRBD2. The sample consisted of PBMCs, taken at disease progression, from a patient treated with ibrutinib. CDR3: CASSPTAGSTGELFF. The CDR3 DNA sequence: TGCGCCAGCAGCCCCACAGCGGGGAGCACCGGGGAGCTGTTTTTT.